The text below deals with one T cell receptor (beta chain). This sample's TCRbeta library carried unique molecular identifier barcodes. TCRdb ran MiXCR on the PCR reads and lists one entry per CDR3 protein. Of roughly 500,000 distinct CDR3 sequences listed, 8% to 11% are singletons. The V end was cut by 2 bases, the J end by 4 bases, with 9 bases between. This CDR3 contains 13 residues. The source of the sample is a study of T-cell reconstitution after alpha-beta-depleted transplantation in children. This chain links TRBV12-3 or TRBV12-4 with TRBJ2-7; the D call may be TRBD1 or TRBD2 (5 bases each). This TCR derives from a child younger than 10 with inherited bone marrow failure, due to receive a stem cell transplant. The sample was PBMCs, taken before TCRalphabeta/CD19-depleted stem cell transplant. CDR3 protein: CASSLYGGYEQYF. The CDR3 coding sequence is TGTGCCAGCAGTTTATATGGGGGATACGAGCAGTACTTC.